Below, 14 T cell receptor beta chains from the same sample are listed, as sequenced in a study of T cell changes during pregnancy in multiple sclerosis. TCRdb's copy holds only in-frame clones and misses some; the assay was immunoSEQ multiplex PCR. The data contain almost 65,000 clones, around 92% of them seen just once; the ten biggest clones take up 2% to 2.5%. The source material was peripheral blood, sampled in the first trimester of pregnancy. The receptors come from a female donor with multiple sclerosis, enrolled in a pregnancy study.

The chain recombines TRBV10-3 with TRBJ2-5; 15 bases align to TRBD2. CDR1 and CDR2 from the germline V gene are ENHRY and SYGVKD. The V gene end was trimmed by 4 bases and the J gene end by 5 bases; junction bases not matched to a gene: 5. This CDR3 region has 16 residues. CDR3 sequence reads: CAISGTSGRAGETQYF. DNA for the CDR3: TGTGCCATCAGTGGGACTAGCGGGAGGGCCGGTGAGACCCAGTACTTC.

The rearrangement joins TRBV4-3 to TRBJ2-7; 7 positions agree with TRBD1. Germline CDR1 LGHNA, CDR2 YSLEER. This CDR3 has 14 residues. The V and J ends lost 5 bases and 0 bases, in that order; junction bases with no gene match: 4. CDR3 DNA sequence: TGCGCCAGCAGCGCGGACAGGAACTCCTACGAGCAGTACTTC. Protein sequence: CASSADRNSYEQYF.

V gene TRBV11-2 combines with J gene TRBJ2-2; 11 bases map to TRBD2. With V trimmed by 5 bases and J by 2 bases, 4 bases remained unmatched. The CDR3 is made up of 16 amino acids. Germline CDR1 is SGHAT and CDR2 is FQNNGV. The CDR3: CASSGGLAGNTGELFF. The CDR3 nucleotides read TGTGCCAGCAGCGGCGGACTAGCGGGTAACACCGGGGAGCTGTTTTTT.

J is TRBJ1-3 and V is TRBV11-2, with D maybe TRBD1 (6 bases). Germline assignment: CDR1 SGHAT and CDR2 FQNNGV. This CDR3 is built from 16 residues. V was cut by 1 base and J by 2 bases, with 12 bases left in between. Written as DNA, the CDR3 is TGTGCCAGCAGCTTAGGCAGGGGAGGGACTGGAAACACCATATATTTT. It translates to CASSLGRGGTGNTIYF.

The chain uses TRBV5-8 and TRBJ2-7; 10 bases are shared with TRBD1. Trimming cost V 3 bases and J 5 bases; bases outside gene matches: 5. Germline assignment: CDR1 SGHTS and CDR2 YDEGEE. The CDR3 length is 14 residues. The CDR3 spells CASSSGTGAHEQYF. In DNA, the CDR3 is TGTGCCAGCAGCTCCGGGACAGGGGCCCACGAGCAGTACTTC.

Written as DNA, the CDR3 is TGTGCCAGTAGTATATCTAGCGGCGGCGGGGAGCAGTTCTTC. Protein: CASSISSGGGEQFF. This chain uses TRBV19 with TRBJ2-1; TRBD2 matches at 7 bases. The V gene end was trimmed by 2 bases and the J gene end by 10 bases; junction bases not matched to a gene: 8. CDR1 is LNHDA, CDR2 SQIVND, per germline (reference sequence). This CDR3 comprises 14 residues.

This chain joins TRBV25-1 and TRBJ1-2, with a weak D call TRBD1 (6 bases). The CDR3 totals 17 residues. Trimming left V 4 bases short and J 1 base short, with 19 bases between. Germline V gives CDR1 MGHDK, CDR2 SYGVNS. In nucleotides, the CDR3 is TGTGCCAGCAGTGGGCTGGACAGAGCGCGAATTAACTATGGCTACACCTTC. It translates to CASSGLDRARINYGYTF.

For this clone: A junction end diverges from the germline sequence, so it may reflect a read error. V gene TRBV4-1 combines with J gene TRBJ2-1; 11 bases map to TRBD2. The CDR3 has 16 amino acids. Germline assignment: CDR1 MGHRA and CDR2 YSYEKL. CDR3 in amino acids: CAGSQGLAGGQNEQFF. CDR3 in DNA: TGCGCCGGCAGCCAAGGGCTAGCGGGAGGTCAGAATGAGCAGTTCTTC.

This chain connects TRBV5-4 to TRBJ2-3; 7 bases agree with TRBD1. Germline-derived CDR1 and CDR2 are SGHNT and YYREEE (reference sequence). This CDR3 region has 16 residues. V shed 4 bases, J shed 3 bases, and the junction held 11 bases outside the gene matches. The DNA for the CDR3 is TGTGCCAGCAGCCGAGACCGGGACAGAAAAACAGATACGCAGTATTTT. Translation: CASSRDRDRKTDTQYF.

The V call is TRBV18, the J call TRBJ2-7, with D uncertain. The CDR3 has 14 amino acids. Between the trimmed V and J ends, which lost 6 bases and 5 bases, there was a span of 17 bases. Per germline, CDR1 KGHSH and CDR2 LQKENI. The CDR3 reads CASSPGSRWNEQYF. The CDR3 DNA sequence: TGTGCCAGCTCCCCCGGGTCGAGGTGGAACGAGCAGTACTTC. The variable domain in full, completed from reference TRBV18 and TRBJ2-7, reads NAGVMQNPRHLVRRRGQEARLRCSPMKGHSHVYWYRQLPEEGLKFMVYLQKENIIDESGMPKERFSAEFPKEGPSILRIQQVVRGDSAAYFCASSPGSRWNEQYFGPGTRLTVT.

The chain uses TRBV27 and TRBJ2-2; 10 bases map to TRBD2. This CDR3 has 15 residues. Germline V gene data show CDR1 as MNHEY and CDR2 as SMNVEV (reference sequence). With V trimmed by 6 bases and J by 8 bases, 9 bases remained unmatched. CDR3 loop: CASRAGTSDIGELFF. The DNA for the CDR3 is TGTGCCAGCAGAGCCGGGACTAGCGATATTGGGGAGCTGTTTTTT.

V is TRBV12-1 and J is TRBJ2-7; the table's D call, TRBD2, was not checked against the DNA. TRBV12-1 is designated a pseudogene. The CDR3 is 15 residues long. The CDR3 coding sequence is TGTGCCAGCAGCTTTACGGGACTAGCGGTATACGAGCAGTACTTC. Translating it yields CASSFTGLAVYEQYF.

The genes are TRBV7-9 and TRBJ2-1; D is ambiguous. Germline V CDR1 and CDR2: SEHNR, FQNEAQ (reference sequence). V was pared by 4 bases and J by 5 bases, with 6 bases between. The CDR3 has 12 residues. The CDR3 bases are TGTGCCAGCAGCTCCGACAACAATGAGCAGTTCTTC. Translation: CASSSDNNEQFF.

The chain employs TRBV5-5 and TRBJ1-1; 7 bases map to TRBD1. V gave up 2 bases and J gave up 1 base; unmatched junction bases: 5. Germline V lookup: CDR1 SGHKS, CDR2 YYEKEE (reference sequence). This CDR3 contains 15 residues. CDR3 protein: CASSLAGTENTEAFF. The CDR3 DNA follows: TGTGCCAGCAGCTTAGCCGGGACAGAGAACACTGAAGCTTTCTTT.